This TCR beta chain was profiled in a study of blood T cells in healthy people across ages. Overall study findings and caveats: Researchers deemed the diversity estimates from one million T cells underestimates.

This clonotype was recorded at least ten times. As yet, its antigen is unknown. CDR1 and CDR2 (germline): SGDLS, YYNGEE. Trimming pared 4 bases from V and 5 bases from J, leaving 15 bases between. The CDR3 extends over 14 amino acids. The use of a sample-barcoded 5' primer and a J-beta primer mix characterized a second PCR of about 7 to 12 cycles. TCRdb re-called the 5' RACE reads with MiXCR, one entry per CDR3 protein. The sample has about 730,000 distinct CDR3 sequences, around 40% seen once. Sequencing was carried out using blood. The clonotype comes from a woman aged 55-69 years in good health. The rearrangement uses TRBV9 and TRBJ2-5; weak D call: TRBD1 (5 bases). The CDR3 is CASSPRQGRETQYF. The CDR3 DNA sequence: TGTGCCAGCAGCCCCCGGCAGGGAAGGGAGACCCAGTACTTC.